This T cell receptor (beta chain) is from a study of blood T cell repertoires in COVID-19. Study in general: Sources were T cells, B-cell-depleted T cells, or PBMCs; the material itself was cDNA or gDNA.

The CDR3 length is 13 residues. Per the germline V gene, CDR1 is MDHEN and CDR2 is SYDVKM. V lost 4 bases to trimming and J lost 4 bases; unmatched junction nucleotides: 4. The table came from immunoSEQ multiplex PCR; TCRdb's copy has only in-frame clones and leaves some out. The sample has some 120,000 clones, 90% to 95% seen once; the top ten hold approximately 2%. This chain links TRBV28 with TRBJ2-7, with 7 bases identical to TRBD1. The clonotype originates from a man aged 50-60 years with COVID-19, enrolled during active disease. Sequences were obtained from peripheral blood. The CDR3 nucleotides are TGTGCCAGCAGTTACAGGGGCCAGTACGAGCAGTACTTC. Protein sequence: CASSYRGQYEQYF. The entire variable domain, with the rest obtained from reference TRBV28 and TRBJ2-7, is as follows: DVKVTQSSRYLVKRTGEKVFLECVQDMDHENMFWYRQDPGLGLRLIYFSYDVKMKEKGDIPEGYSVSREKKERFSLILESASTNQTSMYLCASSYRGQYEQYFGPGTRLTVT.